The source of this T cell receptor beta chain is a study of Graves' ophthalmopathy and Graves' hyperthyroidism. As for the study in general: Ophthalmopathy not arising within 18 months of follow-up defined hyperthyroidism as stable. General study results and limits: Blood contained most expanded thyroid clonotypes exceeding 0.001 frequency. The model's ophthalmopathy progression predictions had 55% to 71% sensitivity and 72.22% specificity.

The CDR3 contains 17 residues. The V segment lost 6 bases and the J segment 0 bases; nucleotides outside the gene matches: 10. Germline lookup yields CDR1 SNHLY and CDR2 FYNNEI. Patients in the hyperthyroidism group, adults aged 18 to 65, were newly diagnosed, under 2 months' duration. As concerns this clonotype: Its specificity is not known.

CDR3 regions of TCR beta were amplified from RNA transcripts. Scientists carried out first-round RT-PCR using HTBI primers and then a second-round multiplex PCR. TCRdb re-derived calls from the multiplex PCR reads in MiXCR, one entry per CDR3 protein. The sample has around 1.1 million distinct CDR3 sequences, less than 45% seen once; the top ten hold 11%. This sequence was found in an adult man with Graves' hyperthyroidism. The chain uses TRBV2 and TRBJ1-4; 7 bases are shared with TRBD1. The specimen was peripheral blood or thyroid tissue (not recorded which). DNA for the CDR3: TGTGCCAGCAGCGAAAAGGGGGACAGCTCAACTAATGAAAAACTGTTTTTT. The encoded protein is CASSEKGDSSTNEKLFF.